This TCR beta chain appears in the sequencing data of a study of CD8 T cells in ankylosing spondylitis. Study findings and constraints: A motif in TCR beta, a set of roughly eight highly homologous variants, appeared characteristic of ankylosing spondylitis blood. It was reported that disease-linked clones were significantly enriched in matched ankylosing spondylitis synovial fluid. A CD8+ phenotype characterized the disease-linked clones, which were relatively rare in peripheral blood.

The germline V gene encodes CDR1 SGHAT and CDR2 FQNNGV. The V gene lost 5 bases and the J gene lost 3 bases, with 10 bases spanning the gap. The length of the CDR3 is 13 residues. As regards this clonotype: Its antigen is unknown.

Using quantitative 5'-RACE with molecular barcodes, the authors made TCR beta libraries. TCRdb reprocessed the 5' RACE reads with MiXCR, giving one entry per CDR3 protein. The repertoire consists of 100,000 to 150,000 distinct CDR3 sequences, with more than 15% occurring once and the leading ten covering 33%. The sequence was collected from a male donor with ankylosing spondylitis. Input material: blood, either unsorted or a sorted T cell fraction (not recorded which). This rearrangement joins TRBV11-2 to TRBJ1-2; D may be TRBD1 (6 bases). The chain's CDR3 is CASSHRQDYGYTF. CDR3 nucleotides: TGTGCCAGCAGCCATCGACAGGACTATGGCTACACCTTC.